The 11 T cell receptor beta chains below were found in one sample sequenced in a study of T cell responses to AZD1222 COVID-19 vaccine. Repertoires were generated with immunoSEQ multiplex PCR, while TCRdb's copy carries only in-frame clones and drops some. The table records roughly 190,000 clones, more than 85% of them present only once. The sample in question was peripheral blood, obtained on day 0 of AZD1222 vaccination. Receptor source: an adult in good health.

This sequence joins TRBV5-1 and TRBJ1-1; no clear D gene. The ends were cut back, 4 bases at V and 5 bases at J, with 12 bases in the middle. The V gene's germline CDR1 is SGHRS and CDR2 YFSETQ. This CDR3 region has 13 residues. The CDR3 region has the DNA TGCGCCAGCAGCCCCGGATCGGGAACTGAAGCTTTCTTT. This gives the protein CASSPGSGTEAFF.

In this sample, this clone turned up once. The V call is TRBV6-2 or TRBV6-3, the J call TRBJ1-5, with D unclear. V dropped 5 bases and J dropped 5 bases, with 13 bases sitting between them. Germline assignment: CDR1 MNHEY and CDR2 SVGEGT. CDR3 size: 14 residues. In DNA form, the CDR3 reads TGTGCCAGCAGTCTAGAACCGGGGTATCAGCCCCAGCATTTT. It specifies CASSLEPGYQPQHF.

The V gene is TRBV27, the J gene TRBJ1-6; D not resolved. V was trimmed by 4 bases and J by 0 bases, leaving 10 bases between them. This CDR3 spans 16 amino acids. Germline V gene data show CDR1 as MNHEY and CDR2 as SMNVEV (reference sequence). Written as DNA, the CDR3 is TGTGCCAGCAGTTACAGCTCGAGCTCCTATAATTCACCCCTCCACTTT. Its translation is CASSYSSSSYNSPLHF.

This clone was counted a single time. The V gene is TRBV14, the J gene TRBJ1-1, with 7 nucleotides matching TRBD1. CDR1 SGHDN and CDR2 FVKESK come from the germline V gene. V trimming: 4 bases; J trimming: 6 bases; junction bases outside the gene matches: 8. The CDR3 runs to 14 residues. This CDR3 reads CASSRRGGGAEAFF. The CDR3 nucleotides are TGTGCCAGCAGCCGCAGGGGGGGTGGTGCTGAAGCTTTCTTT.

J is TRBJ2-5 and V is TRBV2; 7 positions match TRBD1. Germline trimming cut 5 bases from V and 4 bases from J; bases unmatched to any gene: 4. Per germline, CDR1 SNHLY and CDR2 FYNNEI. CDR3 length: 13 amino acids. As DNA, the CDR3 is TGTGCCAGCAGTTATAACAGGGGAGAGACCCAGTACTTC. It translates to CASSYNRGETQYF.

The CDR3 bases are TGTGCCAGCAGCGTAGGCGGGTACACAGATACGCAGTATTTT. It translates to CASSVGGYTDTQYF. This chain connects TRBV9 to TRBJ2-3; tentatively, D is TRBD2 (5 bases). Germline CDR1 is SGDLS and CDR2 is YYNGEE. The V end was cut by 0 bases, the J end by 2 bases, with 7 bases between. The CDR3 is 14 amino acids.

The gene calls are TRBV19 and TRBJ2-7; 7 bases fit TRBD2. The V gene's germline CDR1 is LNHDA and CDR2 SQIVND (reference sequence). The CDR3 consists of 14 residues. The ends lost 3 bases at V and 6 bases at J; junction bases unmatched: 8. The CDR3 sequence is CASSMRAGAVEQYF. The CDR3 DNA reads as TGTGCCAGTAGTATGAGGGCGGGAGCGGTCGAGCAGTACTTC.

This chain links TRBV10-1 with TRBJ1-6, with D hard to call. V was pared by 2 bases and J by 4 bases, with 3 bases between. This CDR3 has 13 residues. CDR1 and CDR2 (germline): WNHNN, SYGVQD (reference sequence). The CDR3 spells CASSEGYNSPLHF. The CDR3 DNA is TGCGCCAGCAGTGAGGGTTATAATTCACCCCTCCACTTT.

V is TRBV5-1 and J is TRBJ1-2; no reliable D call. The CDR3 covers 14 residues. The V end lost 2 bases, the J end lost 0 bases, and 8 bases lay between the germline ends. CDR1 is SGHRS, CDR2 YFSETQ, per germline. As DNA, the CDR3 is TGCGCCAGCAGCTTCCAAGACTCTAACTATGGCTACACCTTC. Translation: CASSFQDSNYGYTF.

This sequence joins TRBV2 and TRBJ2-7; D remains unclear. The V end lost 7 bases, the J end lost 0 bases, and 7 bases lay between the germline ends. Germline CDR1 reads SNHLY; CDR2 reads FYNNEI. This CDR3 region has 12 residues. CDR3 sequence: CASIGYSYEQYF. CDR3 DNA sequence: TGTGCCAGCATCGGCTACTCCTACGAGCAGTACTTC.

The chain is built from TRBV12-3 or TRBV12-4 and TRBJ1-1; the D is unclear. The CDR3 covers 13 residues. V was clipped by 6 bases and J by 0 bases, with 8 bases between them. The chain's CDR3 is CASSLLMNTEAFF. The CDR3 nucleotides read TGTGCCAGCAGCCTTTTAATGAACACTGAAGCTTTCTTT.